Listed here are 21 T cell receptor beta chains from one sample, sequenced in a study of control samples from healthy donors and cancer patients. Sequencing used immunoSEQ multiplex PCR; TCRdb keeps in-frame clones, though not all of them. Here the sample spans 70,000 to 85,000 clones, about 79% being singletons. Sequencing input: PBMCs. The receptor source for this set is a man aged 55 to 70 with head and neck cancer.

J is TRBJ1-2 and V is TRBV25-1, with D perhaps TRBD1 (6 bases). Trimming left V 3 bases short and J 6 bases short, with 8 bases between. This CDR3 comprises 12 residues. Per germline, CDR1 MGHDK and CDR2 SYGVNS. The CDR3 sequence: CASSDRGDGYTF. The CDR3 DNA reads TGTGCCAGCAGTGACAGGGGAGATGGCTACACCTTC.

This sequence joins TRBV5-6 and TRBJ1-2; D is perhaps TRBD1 (5 bases). This CDR3 has 14 residues. Trimming left V 2 bases short and J 4 bases short, with 12 bases between. CDR1 SGHDT and CDR2 YYEEEE come from the germline V gene. The chain's CDR3 is CASSLLGETYGYTF. CDR3 DNA sequence: TGTGCCAGCAGCTTATTGGGGGAGACCTATGGCTACACCTTC.

This sequence joins TRBV7-9 and TRBJ1-4; unclear D gene. Germline V lookup: CDR1 SEHNR, CDR2 FQNEAQ (reference sequence). The CDR3 totals 14 residues. V was pared by 5 bases and J by 6 bases, with 13 bases between. CDR3 coding DNA: TGTGCCAGCAGCCCTCGGGCCGTCGATGAAAAACTGTTTTTT. This encodes CASSPRAVDEKLFF.

The J gene is TRBJ2-7, the V gene TRBV6-5; TRBD2 might be the D (5 bases). Germline CDR1 is MNHEY and CDR2 is SVGAGI. The V end was cut by 6 bases, the J end by 5 bases, with 17 bases between. The CDR3 loop spans 14 amino acids. Here the CDR3 reads CASSFGLSTDEQYF. The CDR3, as DNA: TGTGCCAGCAGCTTTGGACTGTCGACTGACGAGCAGTACTTC.

Only a few counts were recorded for this clone. The gene calls are TRBV3-1 (or the pseudogene TRBV3-2) and TRBJ1-1; 10 nucleotides line up with TRBD1. V trimming: 4 bases; J trimming: 8 bases; junction bases outside the gene matches: 7. CDR1 and CDR2 from the germline V gene are LGHDT and YNNKEL (reference sequence). The CDR3 is 14 amino acids. The DNA for the CDR3 is TGTGCCAGCAGCCGGGGGGACAGGGGTCCCGAAGCTTTCTTT. Amino acids: CASSRGDRGPEAFF.

The chain employs TRBV2 and TRBJ2-1; 9 nucleotides line up with TRBD2. The germline V gene encodes CDR1 SNHLY and CDR2 FYNNEI. The junction had 4 bases not matched to a gene; V was cut back by 5 bases and J by 2 bases. This CDR3 contains 15 residues. The DNA of the CDR3 is TGTGCCAGCAGTCTTGGACTAGCGACCTACAATGAGCAGTTCTTC. Translating it yields CASSLGLATYNEQFF.

The CDR3 loop is CASSPGYLGYNEQFF. CDR3 DNA sequence: TGTGCCAGCAGCCCAGGGTACTTAGGATACAATGAGCAGTTCTTC. The rearrangement links TRBV28 to TRBJ2-1, with a tentative D call TRBD1 (5 bases). Germline assignment: CDR1 MDHEN and CDR2 SYDVKM. The CDR3 runs to 15 residues. The V and J ends lost 6 bases and 4 bases respectively, with 16 bases between them.

Turning to this clone: One junction end disagrees with the germline gene, perhaps due to a read error. The V and J genes are TRBV28 and TRBJ1-1; D may be TRBD1 (6 bases). Germline V gene lookup returns CDR1 MDHEN and CDR2 SYDVKM. The CDR3 totals 16 residues. As DNA, the CDR3 is TGTGCCAGCAGCTTATTCTTCCGGGGGGCGGAAACTGAAGCTTTCTTT. Its protein is CASSLFFRGAETEAFF. The whole variable domain, remainder taken from reference TRBV28 and TRBJ1-1, is DVKVTQSSRYLVKRTGEKVFLECVQDMDHENMFWYRQDPGLGLRLIYFSYDVKMKEKGDIPEGYSVSREKKERFSLILESASTNQTSMYLCASSLFFRGAETEAFFGQGTRLTVV.

This chain joins TRBV28 and TRBJ1-5; maybe TRBD1 (5 bases). Germline CDR1 is MDHEN and CDR2 is SYDVKM. Trimming shortened V by 11 bases and J by 3 bases, and 17 bases separated the two germline ends. The CDR3 sequence is 14 residues long. Written as DNA, the CDR3 is TGTGCCTCATCCCCGGGGGGGTACAATCAGCCCCAGCATTTT. Translation: CASSPGGYNQPQHF. Full variable domain (remainder filled in from reference TRBV28 and TRBJ1-5): DVKVTQSSRYLVKRTGEKVFLECVQDMDHENMFWYRQDPGLGLRLIYFSYDVKMKEKGDIPEGYSVSREKKERFSLILESASTNQTSMYLCASSPGGYNQPQHFGDGTRLSIL.

This sequence joins TRBV6-5 and TRBJ2-2, with D perhaps matching TRBD1 (6 bases). The CDR3 totals 13 residues. V lost 9 bases and J 1 base, leaving 9 bases between the germline ends. Germline CDR1 and CDR2: MNHEY and SVGAGI. Here the CDR3 DNA reads TGTGCCAGACGGACAGAGAACACCGGGGAGCTGTTTTTT. Translated, it gives CARRTENTGELFF.

The chain combines TRBV27 with TRBJ2-5; tentatively, D is TRBD1 (6 bases). CDR1 and CDR2 (germline): MNHEY, SMNVEV (reference sequence). Trimming cost V 3 bases and J 5 bases, with 16 bases left between them. There are 15 residues in the CDR3. The DNA for the CDR3 is TGTGCCAGCAGTTTCCAACAGGGATCCGGGGAGACCCAGTACTTC. Translation: CASSFQQGSGETQYF.

This clone showed up just a few times. The chain couples TRBV7-8 to TRBJ1-5; a weak D match, TRBD1 (6 bases). CDR3 length equals 14 residues. V was cut by 6 bases and J by 4 bases, with 13 bases left in between. Germline V gene lookup returns CDR1 SGHVS and CDR2 FQNEAQ. CDR3 sequence (DNA): TGTGCCAGCAGATCCGGACAGCCGAATCAGCCCCAGCATTTT. Its protein is CASRSGQPNQPQHF.

The rearrangement uses TRBV6-6 and TRBJ1-1; TRBD1 is a possible D gene (5 bases). Trimming took 4 bases from V and 1 from J, leaving 13 bases between them. CDR1 and CDR2 from the germline V gene are MNHNY and SVGAGI (reference sequence). The CDR3 sequence is 15 residues long. The CDR3 spells CASSSIDRKNTEAFF. DNA for the CDR3: TGTGCCAGCAGTTCAATAGACAGAAAGAACACTGAAGCTTTCTTT.

The V and J genes are TRBV27 and TRBJ2-5; no definite D call. CDR3 length: 13 residues. Per germline, CDR1 MNHEY and CDR2 SMNVEV (reference sequence). V dropped 3 bases and J dropped 5 bases, with 10 bases sitting between them. This chain's CDR3 is CASSFSSRETQYF. In nucleotides, the CDR3 is TGTGCCAGCAGTTTCTCCTCTCGGGAGACCCAGTACTTC.

The V call is TRBV6-5, the J call TRBJ1-1; TRBD1 might be the D (5 bases). The CDR3 totals 10 residues. CDR1 is MNHEY and CDR2 is SVGAGI in the germline V gene. With 10 bases removed from V and 8 bases from J, the gap between germline ends came to 11 bases. DNA for the CDR3: TGTGCCACCGGGGGTGGGGAAGCTTTCTTT. Translated: CATGGGEAFF.

In the case of this clone: Because the CDR3's place on the DNA is in doubt, the DNA is left out and the CDR3 is given as listed by TCRdb. The chain combines TRBV7-2 with TRBJ1-6; TRBD1 was called by the table and not checked on the DNA. The CDR3 has 15 amino acids, counting both end residues. The germline CDR1 and CDR2 sequences are SGHTA and FQGNSA. The CDR3: CASSFGPGRNSPLHF.

V usage is TRBV11-3 and J usage is TRBJ2-1, with 10 bases fitting TRBD2. Losses at the gene ends were 1 base for V and 4 bases for J; bases not matched to a gene: 7. The CDR3 covers 17 residues. Germline V gene lookup returns CDR1 SGHNT and CDR2 YENEEA. CDR3 nucleotide sequence: TGTGCCAGCAGCTTAGGAGTAGCGGGAGGTTCTTACAATGAGCAGTTCTTC. It translates to CASSLGVAGGSYNEQFF.

CDR3 in DNA: TGTGCCAGCAGTTACGGGACAGGGGTCCACGAGCAGTACTTC. This sequence encodes CASSYGTGVHEQYF. The chain uses TRBV6-5 and TRBJ2-7; 10 bases are a match to TRBD1. CDR3 size: 14 residues. J lost 5 bases, V lost 2 bases, and 3 bases had no gene match. The germline V gene encodes CDR1 MNHEY and CDR2 SVGAGI.

This clone was observed a handful of times. This chain joins TRBV11-2 and TRBJ1-4; TRBD1 is a possible D gene (5 bases). Germline assignment: CDR1 SGHAT and CDR2 FQNNGV. The ends were cut back, 6 bases at V and 4 bases at J, with 12 bases in the middle. This CDR3 contains 14 residues. The CDR3 protein is CASSRDGINEKLFF. In DNA form, the CDR3 reads TGTGCCAGCAGTCGGGACGGGATTAATGAAAAACTGTTTTTT. The complete variable domain, with remaining parts taken from reference TRBV11-2 and TRBJ1-4, reads EAGVAQSPRYKIIEKRQSVAFWCNPISGHATLYWYQQILGQGPKLLIQFQNNGVVDDSQLPKDRFSAERLKGVDSTLKIQPAKLEDSAVYLCASSRDGINEKLFFGSGTQLSVL.

This clone occurred many times. The chain carries TRBV7-2 and TRBJ1-2; a possible D gene is TRBD1 (6 bases). This CDR3 region has 15 residues. V dropped 1 base and J dropped 5 bases, with 14 bases sitting between them. CDR1 SGHTA and CDR2 FQGNSA come from the germline V gene. The CDR3 loop is CASSLVLRTEYGYTF. The CDR3 DNA reads TGTGCCAGCAGCTTAGTTTTGCGGACAGAATATGGCTACACCTTC.

Concerning this clone: One junction end does not reproduce the germline sequence, and a read error may be involved. The DNA of the CDR3 is TGTGCCATCAGTGAGAGACAGGGGCAAGGGACCCAGTACTTC. Translation: CAISERQGQGTQYF. V is TRBV10-3 and J is TRBJ2-5; the match to TRBD1 covers 8 bases. The CDR3 has 14 residues. Germline V gene sequence: CDR1 ENHRY, CDR2 SYGVKD.